This TCR beta chain was identified during a study of tumor-infiltrating lymphocytes in primary liver carcinoma. General study findings and limits: Appearing in all five tumor regions was true of only about 8-25% of top clones.

Scientists recovered RNA and DNA together from roughly 21-30 mg of unsorted bulk tissue. Details on this clonotype: Its specificity is not known.

CDR1 is SGHKS and CDR2 is YYEKEE in the germline V gene (reference sequence). The CDR3 runs to 14 residues. The V and J ends lost 3 bases and 3 bases respectively, with 13 bases between them. A constant-region primer primed TCR beta cDNA synthesis from roughly 520 ng of total RNA. A slightly modified ARM-PCR protocol with three nested multiplex PCR rounds produced these TCR beta libraries. It was with TRBV1-TRBV30 forward primers and a C-beta reverse primer that the first two PCR rounds were run, at roughly 11 cycles each. TCRdb reprocessed the multiplex PCR reads with MiXCR, giving one entry per CDR3 protein. The top ten hold approximately 10% of the sample, which has over 95,000 distinct CDR3 sequences, 55% to 70% seen once.

The sample was liver tumor tissue from sampling region 5. Subset denoted: tumor region T5, tumor centre. The genes are TRBV5-5 and TRBJ2-7; a possible D gene is TRBD1 (6 bases). This sequence was found in a woman between 55 and 75 years old with primary liver carcinoma and hepatitis B virus infection. The CDR3 sequence: CASSSYRTVYEQYF. The DNA of the CDR3 is TGTGCCAGCAGCTCGTATCGGACAGTCTACGAGCAGTACTTC.